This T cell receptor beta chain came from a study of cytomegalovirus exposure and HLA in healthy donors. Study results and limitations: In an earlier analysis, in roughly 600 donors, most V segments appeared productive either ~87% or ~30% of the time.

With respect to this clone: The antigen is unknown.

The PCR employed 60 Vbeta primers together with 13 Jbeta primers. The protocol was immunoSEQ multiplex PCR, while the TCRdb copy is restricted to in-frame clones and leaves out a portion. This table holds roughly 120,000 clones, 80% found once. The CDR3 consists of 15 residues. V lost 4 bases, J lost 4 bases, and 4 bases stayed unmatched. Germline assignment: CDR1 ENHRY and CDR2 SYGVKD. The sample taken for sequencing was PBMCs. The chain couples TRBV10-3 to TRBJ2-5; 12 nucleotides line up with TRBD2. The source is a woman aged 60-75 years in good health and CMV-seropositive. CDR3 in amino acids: CAISGLAGGPETQYF. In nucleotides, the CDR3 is TGTGCCATCAGTGGCCTAGCGGGAGGGCCAGAGACCCAGTACTTC.